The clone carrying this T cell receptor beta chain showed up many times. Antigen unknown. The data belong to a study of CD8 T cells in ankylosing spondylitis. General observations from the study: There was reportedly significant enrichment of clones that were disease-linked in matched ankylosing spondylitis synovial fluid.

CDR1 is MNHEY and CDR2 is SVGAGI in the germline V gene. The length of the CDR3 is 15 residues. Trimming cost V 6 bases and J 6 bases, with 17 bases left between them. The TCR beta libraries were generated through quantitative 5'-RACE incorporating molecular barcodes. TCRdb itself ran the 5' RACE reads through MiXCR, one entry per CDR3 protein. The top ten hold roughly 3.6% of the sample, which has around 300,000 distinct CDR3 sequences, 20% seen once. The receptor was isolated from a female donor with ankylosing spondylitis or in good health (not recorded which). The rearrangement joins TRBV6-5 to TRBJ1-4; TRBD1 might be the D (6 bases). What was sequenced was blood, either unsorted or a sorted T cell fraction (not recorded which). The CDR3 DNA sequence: TGTGCCAGCAGCCACGGGGGGCCAAGGGATGAAAAACTGTTTTTT. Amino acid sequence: CASSHGGPRDEKLFF.